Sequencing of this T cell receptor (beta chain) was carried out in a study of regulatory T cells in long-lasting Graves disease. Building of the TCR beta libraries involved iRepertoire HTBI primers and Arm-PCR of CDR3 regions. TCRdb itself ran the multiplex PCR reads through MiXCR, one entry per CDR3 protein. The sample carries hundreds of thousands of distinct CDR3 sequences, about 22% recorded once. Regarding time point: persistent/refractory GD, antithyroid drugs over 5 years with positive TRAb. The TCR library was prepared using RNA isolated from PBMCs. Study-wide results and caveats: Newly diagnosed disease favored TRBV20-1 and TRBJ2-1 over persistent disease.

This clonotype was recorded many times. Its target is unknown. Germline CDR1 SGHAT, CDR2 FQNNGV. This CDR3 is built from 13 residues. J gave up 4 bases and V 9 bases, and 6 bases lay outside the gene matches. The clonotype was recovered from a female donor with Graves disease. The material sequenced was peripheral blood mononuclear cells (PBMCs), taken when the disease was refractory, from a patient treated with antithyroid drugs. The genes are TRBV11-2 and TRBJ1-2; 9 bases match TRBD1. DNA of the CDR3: TGTGCCAGTAGTATGGGACAGGGCTATGGCTACACCTTC. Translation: CASSMGQGYGYTF.